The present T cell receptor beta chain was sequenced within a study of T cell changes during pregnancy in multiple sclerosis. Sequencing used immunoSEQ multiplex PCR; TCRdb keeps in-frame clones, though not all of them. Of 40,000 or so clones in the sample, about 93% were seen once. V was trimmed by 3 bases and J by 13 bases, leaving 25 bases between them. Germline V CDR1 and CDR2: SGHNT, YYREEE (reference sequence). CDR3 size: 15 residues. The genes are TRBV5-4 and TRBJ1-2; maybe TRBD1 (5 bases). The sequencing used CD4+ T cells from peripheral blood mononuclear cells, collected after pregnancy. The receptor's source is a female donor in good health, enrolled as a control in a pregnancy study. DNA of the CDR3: TGTGCCAGCAGCTCGGGGGGGGAAAGGCGCATTAAGGGCACCTTC. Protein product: CASSSGGERRIKGTF.